Below are 23 T cell receptor beta chains sequenced from a single sample in a study of naive and memory T cell subsets. An equimolar mix of two oligonucleotides served as the beta constant-region primer for TRBC1 and TRBC2. TCRdb passed the UMI-ligation and nested PCR reads through MiXCR, listing each CDR3 protein once. The sample has 130,000 to 150,000 distinct CDR3 sequences; approximately 15% are singletons. The specimen was naive CD4+ T cells from blood. The receptors derive from a human donor in good health.

This clonotype was counted at least ten times. This chain connects TRBV7-9 to TRBJ2-5, with D tentatively TRBD1 (6 bases). Trimming stripped 2 bases from V and 1 base from J, with 8 bases between. CDR3 length: 14 residues. Germline loops: CDR1 SEHNR, CDR2 FQNEAQ (reference sequence). CDR3: CASSLQQGQETQYF. CDR3 DNA sequence: TGTGCCAGCAGCTTACAACAGGGCCAAGAGACCCAGTACTTC. Full variable domain (outside the CDR3, taken from reference TRBV7-9 and TRBJ2-5): DTGVSQNPRHKITKRGQNVTFRCDPISEHNRLYWYRQTLGQGPEFLTYFQNEAQLEKSRLLSDRFSAERPKGSFSTLEIQRTEQGDSAMYLCASSLQQGQETQYFGPGTRLLVL.

The chain carries TRBV28 and TRBJ1-5; D might be TRBD1 (5 bases). The CDR3 sequence is 15 residues long. V lost 5 bases, J lost 0 bases, and 11 bases lay in between. Looked up from germline, CDR1 is MDHEN and CDR2 is SYDVKM. CDR3 coding DNA: TGTGCCAGCAGTCGCGACAGTTATAGCAATCAGCCCCAGCATTTT. Its protein product is CASSRDSYSNQPQHF.

The chain has TRBV7-2 and TRBJ2-4, with a weak D call TRBD1 (6 bases). V was pared by 5 bases and J by 3 bases, with 11 bases between. CDR3 size: 14 residues. Germline lookup yields CDR1 SGHTA and CDR2 FQGNSA. As DNA, the CDR3 is TGTGCCAGCAGCCTCACAGGGTACAAAAACATTCAGTACTTC. This gives the protein CASSLTGYKNIQYF.

The sample holds a few counts of this clonotype. CDR3 protein: CASSSGTLAVYEQYF. The CDR3 bases are TGCGCCAGCAGCTCCGGAACACTAGCGGTGTACGAGCAGTACTTC. The chain has TRBV5-1 and TRBJ2-7, with TRBD2 identical over 8 bases. CDR1 and CDR2 from the germline V gene are SGHRS and YFSETQ. V dropped 3 bases and J dropped 4; count of bases not matched to a gene: 9. The CDR3 is 15 residues long.

This clonotype was counted many times. The CDR3 loop is CASSLESPLHF. Here the CDR3 DNA reads TGTGCCAGCAGCTTAGAGTCACCCCTCCACTTT. V and J are TRBV7-9 and TRBJ1-6, with D unresolved. This CDR3 has 11 residues. The germline CDR1 and CDR2 sequences are SEHNR and FQNEAQ (reference sequence). V dropped 1 base and J dropped 10 bases, with 2 bases sitting between them.

This clonotype has only a few counts. This chain uses TRBV6-6 with TRBJ2-2; tentatively, D is TRBD2 (6 bases). The CDR3 is 15 residues long. The germline V and J ends were trimmed by 2 bases and 2 bases, with 9 bases remaining between them. The germline V gene has CDR1 MNHNY and CDR2 SVGAGI (reference sequence). CDR3 protein: CASSYRRGNTGELFF. The CDR3 DNA sequence: TGTGCCAGCAGTTACCGGCGGGGAAACACCGGGGAGCTGTTTTTT.

V usage is TRBV14 and J usage is TRBJ2-1; D remains ambiguous. Trimming pared 0 bases from V and 10 bases from J, leaving 16 bases between. Germline V gene lookup returns CDR1 SGHDN and CDR2 FVKESK. This CDR3 is 15 amino acids long. This chain's CDR3 is CASSQDQVGGREQFF. The CDR3 nucleotides read TGTGCCAGCAGCCAAGATCAAGTAGGCGGACGAGAGCAGTTCTTC.

This clonotype was seen a handful of times. The CDR3 coding sequence is TGCGCCAGCAGCCGGTACATGCAAGAGACCCAGTACTTC. It yields the protein CASSRYMQETQYF. V is TRBV5-1 and J is TRBJ2-5; D is ambiguous. V was trimmed by 4 bases and J by 2 bases, leaving 9 bases between them. This CDR3 region has 13 residues. Germline V gene sequence: CDR1 SGHRS, CDR2 YFSETQ.

This chain links TRBV6-6 with TRBJ2-7, with TRBD2 identical over 9 bases. This CDR3 contains 17 residues. Trimming removed 1 base from V and 4 bases from J; junction bases left unmatched: 11. CDR1 and CDR2 (germline): MNHNY, SVGAGI (reference sequence). CDR3 bases: TGTGCCAGCAGTTACTTCCCCCGCAGCGGGAGGTGGTACGAGCAGTACTTC. It encodes CASSYFPRSGRWYEQYF.

This clonotype was detected only a few times. The chain recombines TRBV25-1 with TRBJ2-3, with D hard to call. V was shortened by 2 bases and J by 0 bases, with 9 bases between the two germline ends. The CDR3 extends over 15 amino acids. Germline assignment: CDR1 MGHDK and CDR2 SYGVNS. The DNA of the CDR3 is TGTGCCAGCAGTGAACGTGGAACTAGCACAGATACGCAGTATTTT. This translates into CASSERGTSTDTQYF.

The chain's CDR3 is CASRQIWTPDSGANVLTF. CDR3 DNA sequence: TGTGCCAGCAGGCAGATCTGGACACCTGATTCTGGGGCCAACGTCCTGACTTTC. The rearrangement links TRBV6-1 to TRBJ2-6; D may be TRBD1 (5 bases). The CDR3 has 18 residues. V was pared by 6 bases and J by 1 base, with 19 bases between. Germline CDR1 reads MNHNS; CDR2 reads SASEGT.

Only a few counts were recorded for this clonotype. The chain joins TRBV7-2 to TRBJ2-4, with 13 bases fitting TRBD2. The V and J ends lost 4 bases and 2 bases, in that order; junction bases with no gene match: 5. The V gene's germline CDR1 is SGHTA and CDR2 FQGNSA. The CDR3 covers 17 residues. CDR3 nucleotides: TGTGCCAGCAGCTCAGGGACTAGCGGGACCCCCAAAAACATTCAGTACTTC. Translated: CASSSGTSGTPKNIQYF. The full variable domain, with the rest looked up from reference TRBV7-2 and TRBJ2-4, is GAGVSQSPSNKVTEKGKDVELRCDPISGHTALYWYRQSLGQGLEFLIYFQGNSAPDKSGLPSDRFSAERTGGSVSTLTIQRTQQEDSAVYLCASSSGTSGTPKNIQYFGAGTRLSVL.

This clonotype came up a few times. V is TRBV5-1 and J is TRBJ1-4; perhaps TRBD1 as D (5 bases). Germline V CDR1 and CDR2: SGHRS, YFSETQ. CDR3 length: 15 residues. The V gene lost 2 bases and the J gene lost 8 bases, with 16 bases spanning the gap. The CDR3 protein is CASSLYQGGEEKLFF. CDR3 coding DNA: TGCGCCAGCAGCTTATACCAGGGAGGCGAGGAAAAACTGTTTTTT.

This sequence joins TRBV5-1 and TRBJ1-5; D not resolved. V was cut by 4 bases and J by 1 base, with 12 bases left in between. The germline CDR1 and CDR2 sequences are SGHRS and YFSETQ. The CDR3 is 15 amino acids. The CDR3 sequence is CASSPDGVSNQPQHF. CDR3 coding DNA: TGCGCCAGCAGCCCGGACGGGGTAAGCAATCAGCCCCAGCATTTT.

This chain joins TRBV12-3 or TRBV12-4 and TRBJ2-1, with 14 bases lining up with TRBD2. The CDR3 runs to 14 residues. The ends lost 6 bases at V and 5 bases at J; junction bases unmatched: 0. The CDR3 DNA reads TGTGCCAGCAGGACTAGCGGGAGGGACAATGAGCAGTTCTTC. Protein sequence: CASRTSGRDNEQFF.

A few counts support this clonotype. V gene TRBV10-1 combines with J gene TRBJ2-4, with D possibly being TRBD1 (5 bases). From germline, CDR1 is WNHNN and CDR2 SYGVQD (reference sequence). V lost 2 bases and J lost 8, with 13 bases in between. The CDR3 totals 14 residues. The CDR3 loop is CASSETGLVDIQYF. CDR3 nucleotides: TGCGCCAGCAGTGAGACAGGCCTCGTTGACATTCAGTACTTC.

This sequence joins TRBV7-2 and TRBJ2-1; D is unresolved. The CDR3 loop spans 13 amino acids. The germline V gene has CDR1 SGHTA and CDR2 FQGNSA. Trimming stripped 8 bases from V and 7 bases from J, with 15 bases between. CDR3 region: CASSTPIINEQFF. Here the CDR3 DNA reads TGTGCCAGCTCAACCCCTATCATTAATGAGCAGTTCTTC.

This clonotype was seen at least ten times. This rearrangement joins TRBV7-2 to TRBJ2-1; D is possibly TRBD1 or TRBD2 (5 bases each). Germline-derived CDR1 and CDR2 are SGHTA and FQGNSA. V dropped 2 bases and J dropped 4 bases, with 9 bases sitting between them. The CDR3 runs to 14 residues. CDR3: CASSLTRGYNEQFF. In DNA, the CDR3 is TGTGCCAGCAGCTTAACTAGGGGATACAATGAGCAGTTCTTC.

This clonotype was counted at least ten times. The chain has TRBV21-1 and TRBJ2-1; TRBD1, the table's D call, was not compared with the DNA. TRBV21-1 has pseudogene status. The CDR3 totals 15 residues. The CDR3 spells CASSYRDGSPHEQFF. The DNA for the CDR3 is TGTGCCAGCAGCTACCGGGACGGCTCTCCACATGAGCAGTTCTTC.

This clonotype showed up many times. V is TRBV6-1 and J is TRBJ2-1, with TRBD2 matching 9 bases. CDR1 is MNHNS and CDR2 is SASEGT in the germline V gene. This CDR3 has 16 residues. Trimming took 1 base from V and 4 from J; bases not matched to a gene: 5. CDR3 sequence reads: CASSEVIAGDYNEQFF. The CDR3 DNA is TGTGCCAGCAGTGAAGTAATAGCGGGAGATTACAATGAGCAGTTCTTC.

This clonotype has more than one count but fewer than ten. The genes are TRBV12-3 or TRBV12-4 and TRBJ2-1; 11 bases line up with TRBD1. The CDR3 totals 15 residues. The V segment lost 6 bases and the J segment 4 bases; nucleotides outside the gene matches: 5. Here the CDR3 DNA reads TGTGCCAGCAGCCCCGGGACAGGGGGATACAATGAGCAGTTCTTC. Encoded protein: CASSPGTGGYNEQFF.

This clonotype came up a few times. V gene TRBV7-2 combines with J gene TRBJ2-2, with D possibly TRBD2 on 5 matching bases. Germline V gene sequence: CDR1 SGHTA, CDR2 FQGNSA. The length of the CDR3 is 16 residues. The ends were cut back, 6 bases at V and 4 bases at J, with 18 bases in the middle. The CDR3 is CASREGSSRVTGELFF. DNA for the CDR3: TGTGCCAGCAGAGAAGGGTCTAGCCGTGTCACCGGGGAGCTGTTTTTT.

This clonotype was counted a few times. The rearrangement uses TRBV4-3 and TRBJ2-7; 12 nucleotides match TRBD2. J gave up 5 bases and V 4 bases, and 9 bases lay outside the gene matches. CDR1 is LGHNA and CDR2 is YSLEER in the germline V gene. CDR3 length: 16 residues. In DNA, the CDR3 is TGCGCCAGCAGCCCCAGGACTAGCGGGACAAGGAACGAGCAGTACTTC. This codes for CASSPRTSGTRNEQYF.